The T cell receptor (beta chain) described here comes from a study of T cell repertoires and leukemia-associated antigens (dated by TCRdb to the late 2010s). The study in broad terms: Per sample, about 5.1 to 7 million read pairs and roughly 3 to 5.0 million effective reads were obtained, for about 15 million effective reads in total. Using in vitro peptide stimulation of healthy T cells, the study set out to figure out what antigen is recognized by a TCR Vbeta21 clone that had previously been found in CML patients.

Paper-wide results and their limitations: Antigen specificity and function of the expanded clones were not tested directly and required further investigation. Across the four groups, there were no significant differences in the numbers of Vbeta genes (roughly 60), Jbeta genes (over twelve), VDJ rearrangements, or unique CDR3s.

As a first step, the CD3+ T cells were left to rest overnight in RPMI 1640 lacking fetal bovine serum, at more than 2 million cells/mL. CD3+ T cells were isolated from PBMCs with MACS immunomagnetic beads following the manufacturer's instructions. TRIzol reagent was used to extract total RNA from the cultured T cells. 5' rapid amplification of cDNA ends (5'RACE) was used to amplify TCRbeta libraries from RNA. Before sequencing, library concentration and integrity were assessed using Qubit, an Agilent instrument, and quantitative PCR. Qualified libraries were sequenced on Illumina HiSeq or MiSeq by a commercial service provider. The study's processing was this. MiXCR version 1.8.2 was used to identify TCR sequences in each sample. For a clone to count as qualified, its CDR3 had to be longer than four amino acids, its nucleotide length had to be in-frame, and the clone could not contain a stop codon. A read containing the complete CDR3 structure was counted as an effective read. RT-PCR with 24 Vbeta primers, GeneScan spectratyping, and Sanger sequencing were used to validate the expanded clones. TCRdb trimmed public reads at Q25 via fastp, called clones via MiXCR and kept in-frame beta chains. Rows with one shared CDR3 protein collapse into an entry with the most common genes and DNA. The authors' filters were not applied to this entry. Here the sample has 10,000 to 12,000 distinct CDR3 sequences; about 42% occur a single time. The top ten clonotypes cover approximately 26% of the sample.

Based on the germline V gene (reference sequence), the CDR1 and CDR2 sequences are DFQATT and SNEGSKA. Spanning cysteine to phenylalanine, the CDR3 consists of 15 amino acids. Just CDR3 DNA is preserved here, 45 bases in frame from base 1. Worth noting for this clonotype: There is no known antigen for this receptor. A junction end diverges from the germline sequence, so it may reflect a read error.

The origin of this receptor is a female donor in good health. The material sequenced was CD3+ T cells sorted from blood and cultured. The chain is encoded by TRBV20-1 joined to TRBJ2-1, with a weak D call of TRBD2 (5 bases match). Here is the DNA: TGCGGTGCTAGCCTGGTTTTGAGCTCCTACAATGAGCAGTTCTTC. It is translated as CGASLVLSSYNEQFF.